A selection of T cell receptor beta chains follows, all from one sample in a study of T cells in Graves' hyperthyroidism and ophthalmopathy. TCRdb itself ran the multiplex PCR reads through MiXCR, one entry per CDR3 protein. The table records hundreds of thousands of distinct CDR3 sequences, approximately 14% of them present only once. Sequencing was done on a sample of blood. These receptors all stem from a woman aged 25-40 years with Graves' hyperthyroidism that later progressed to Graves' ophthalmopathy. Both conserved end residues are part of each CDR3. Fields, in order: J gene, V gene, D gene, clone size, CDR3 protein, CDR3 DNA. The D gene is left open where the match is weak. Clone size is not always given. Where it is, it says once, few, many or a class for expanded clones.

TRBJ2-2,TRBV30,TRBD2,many,CACPAGDLNTGELFF,TGTGCCTGCCCAGCGGGAGATCTTAACACCGGGGAGCTGTTTTTT
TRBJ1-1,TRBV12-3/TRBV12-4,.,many,CASSLNTNTEAFF,TGTGCCAGCAGCTTGAATACGAACACTGAAGCTTTCTTT
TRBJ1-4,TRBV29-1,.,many,CSVRTASGTNEKLFF,TGCAGCGTCCGGACAGCCTCGGGAACTAATGAAAAACTGTTTTTT
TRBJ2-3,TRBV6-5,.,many,CASSYRGYPTDTQYF,TGTGCCAGCAGTTACAGGGGGTATCCCACAGATACGCAGTATTTT
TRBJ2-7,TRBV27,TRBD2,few,CASGGGALAGDEQYF,TGTGCCAGCGGGGGGGGCGCACTAGCGGGAGACGAGCAGTACTTC
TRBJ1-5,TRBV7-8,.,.,CASKFGPGNQPQHF,TGTGCCAGCAAATTCGGGCCCGGGAATCAGCCCCAGCATTTT
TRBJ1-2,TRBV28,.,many,CASTSGQLHYGYTF,TGTGCCAGCACGTCAGGGCAGCTACACTATGGCTACACCTTC
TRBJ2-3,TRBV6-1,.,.,CASSEKLAGNTDTQYF,TGTGCCAGCAGTGAAAAATTGGCGGGCAACACAGATACGCAGTATTTT
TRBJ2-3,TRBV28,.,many,CASTVDSKLTDTQYF,TGTGCCAGCACCGTGGACAGCAAACTCACAGATACGCAGTATTTT
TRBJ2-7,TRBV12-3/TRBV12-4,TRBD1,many,CASRTGTGVDYEQYF,TGTGCCAGCAGGACCGGGACAGGGGTCGACTACGAGCAGTACTTC
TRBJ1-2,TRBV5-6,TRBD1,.,CASSLVGQGYGGYTF,TGTGCCAGCAGCTTGGTCGGACAGGGTTATGGTGGCTACACCTTC
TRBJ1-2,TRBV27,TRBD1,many,CASSQGAGKGYTF,TGTGCCAGCTCTCAGGGGGCAGGAAAGGGCTACACCTTC
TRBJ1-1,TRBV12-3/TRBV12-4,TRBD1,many,CASSPRGQGRTEAFF,TGTGCCAGCAGTCCAAGGGGACAGGGGAGGACTGAAGCTTTCTTT
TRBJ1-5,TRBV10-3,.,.,CAISAGTVSSNQPQHF,TGTGCCATCAGTGCGGGCACCGTGTCTAGCAATCAGCCCCAGCATTTT
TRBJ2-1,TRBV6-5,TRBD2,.,CASSYLGLAAGNEQFF,TGTGCCAGCAGTTACCTTGGACTAGCGGCTGGCAATGAGCAGTTCTTC
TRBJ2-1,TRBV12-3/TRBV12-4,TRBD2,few,CASILTSGFYNERFF,TGTGCCAGCATCCTGACTAGCGGCTTCTACAATGAGCGGTTCTTC
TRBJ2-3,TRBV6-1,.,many,CASSWRESDTQYF,TGTGCCAGCAGTTGGAGGGAATCAGATACGCAGTATTTT
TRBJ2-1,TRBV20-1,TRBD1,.,CSANRDRGLNEQFF,TGCAGTGCAAACCGGGACAGGGGGCTCAATGAGCAGTTCTTC
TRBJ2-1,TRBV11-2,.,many,CASSLEGQSLYNEQFF,TGTGCCAGCAGCTTAGAAGGACAAAGTCTCTACAATGAGCAGTTCTTC
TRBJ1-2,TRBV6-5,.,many,CASSYFRSGTVSNYGYTF,TGTGCCAGCAGTTACTTCCGCTCCGGGACCGTCTCTAACTATGGCTACACCTTC
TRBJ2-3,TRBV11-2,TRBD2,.,CARSRGTSGGTDTQYF,TGTGCCAGGAGTAGGGGGACTAGCGGGGGGACAGATACGCAGTATTTT
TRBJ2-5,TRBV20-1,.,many,CSASRGQETQYF,TGCAGTGCTAGCAGGGGCCAAGAGACCCAGTACTTC
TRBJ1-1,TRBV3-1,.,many,CASSQEHTEAFF,TGTGCCAGCAGCCAAGAGCACACTGAAGCTTTCTTT